This T cell receptor beta chain comes out of a study of shared clonotypes between healthy human individuals. This CDR3 is 15 amino acids long. The germline CDR1 and CDR2 sequences are SGHRS and YFSETQ. V gave up 1 base and J gave up 7 bases, with 15 bases separating them. The method was immunoSEQ multiplex PCR; TCRdb's version includes in-frame clones alone and lacks a portion of them. The repertoire holds roughly 2.2 million clones, 80% to 95% seen once, with 0.39% in the top ten. It was into CD45RA+ naive and CD45RA-negative memory subsets that the CD4+ cells were split. The chain combines TRBV5-1 with TRBJ2-1; D perhaps matches TRBD2 (6 bases). The sample comprised naive CD4+ T cells from PBMCs. Subset in this sample: CD45RA+ positively selected. This sequence was found in a man in his late teens or twenties in good health. Some clones in this sample may be carry-over from other donors' samples. The CDR3 region has the DNA TGCGCCAGCAGCTTGTTTTCGACTAGAGAAAATGAGCAGTTCTTC. Protein product: CASSLFSTRENEQFF.